These 3 T cell receptor beta chains share one sample of origin, sequenced in a study of Tregs in tolerant kidney transplant recipients (dated by TCRdb to the late 2010s). Interpreted using the paper, the time point label stands for: blood sample drawn before combined kidney and bone marrow transplant. Library prep was done by the immunoSEQ multiplex PCR assay. TCRdb took over this immuneACCESS table, retaining in-frame rearrangements with V and J assigned. Such tables are incomplete; in checked studies, under half of the missing clones stem from an unresolved V gene, and the remainder is unexplained. In all, the sample holds tens of thousands of clones, and approximately 94% of those were seen once. 0.46% of the sample goes to the ten largest clones. Sequences were derived from CD4+ T cells from blood, sampled before the transplant. The source of these receptors is a human donor who received a combined kidney and bone marrow transplant.

J is TRBJ2-1 and V is TRBV7-9, with TRBD2 matching 10 bases. After removal of 5 bases from V and 10 bases from J, the junction contained 8 bases not matched to a gene. The CDR3 is 14 residues long. Germline V gives CDR1 SEHNR, CDR2 FQNEAQ (reference sequence). The CDR3 here is CASSITSGTIEQFF. The CDR3 nucleotides are TGTGCCAGCAGCATTACTAGCGGGACTATCGAGCAGTTCTTC.

This chain's CDR3 is CASNRAHEGEQYF. The CDR3 DNA sequence: TGTGCCAGCAACAGGGCCCATGAGGGCGAGCAGTACTTC. V gene TRBV27 combines with J gene TRBJ2-7; tentative D call: TRBD1 (6 bases). Trimming removed 7 bases from V and 6 bases from J, with 16 bases in between. CDR3 size: 13 residues. Germline loops: CDR1 MNHEY, CDR2 SMNVEV (reference sequence).

The gene calls are TRBV9 and TRBJ2-1, with TRBD2 matching over 7 bases. V gave up 0 bases and J gave up 4 bases; unmatched junction bases: 4. Germline V gene sequence: CDR1 SGDLS, CDR2 YYNGEE. The CDR3 sequence is 15 residues long. The chain's CDR3 is CASSVDSGGYNEQFF. Here the CDR3 DNA reads TGTGCCAGCAGCGTAGATTCGGGGGGTTACAATGAGCAGTTCTTC.